This T cell receptor beta chain emerged from a study of blood T cell repertoires in COVID-19 (TCRdb year 2020). Concerning the study at large: The collaborator samples originated in the United States, Italy and Spain and spanned the acute and convalescent phases of COVID-19. The prospective study material was composed of cDNA or gDNA derived from T cells, B-cell-depleted T cells, or PBMCs. The samples were drawn from two sources: the first 160 participants of the ongoing ImmuneRACE study, and 1,200 or so subjects contributed by 6 global collaborators. Deeply sampled blood TCRbeta repertoires from subjects exposed to, actively infected with, or recovered from COVID-19 were included in the dataset. The repertoires were made available in a free public database intended to serve as a resource for research on the immune response to SARS-CoV-2. Where HLA class I and class II types were available, the types were taken from metadata supplied by the sample provider, not from assay-based typing. Sample metadata almost always included a de-identified subject ID, COVID-19 status, age in years and sex. General study outcomes and caveats: How much clinical and demographic metadata was included differed by source and by participant, and the metadata was provided uncurated.

CDR1 SGHAT and CDR2 FQNNGV are derived from the germline V gene. Cut back by 4 bases and 9 bases, the V and J ends lie 10 bases apart. Its CDR3 holds 11 amino acids, cysteine through phenylalanine. Only the CDR3 DNA stays, 33 bases, in frame from base 1. A word on this clone: The target of this receptor is not known. Nothing much larger sits one base from this clone, and base qualities are not available.

The collaborating institutions used their own protocols to collect whole blood in K2EDTA tubes. Collaborator samples were shipped for TCRbeta analysis as frozen whole blood, isolated PBMCs, or DNA extracted from either sample type. The immunoSEQ Assay, a bias-controlled multiplex PCR, was used to amplify TCRbeta CDR3 regions from genomic DNA. Per the source publication's procedure: Within the assay, amplification of reference gene primers was used to estimate how many nucleated cells each sample contained. To quantify the absolute abundance of each unique TCRbeta CDR3 rearrangement, sequence reads were collapsed and filtered. For each sample, productive Simpson clonality was calculated as the square root of Simpson's diversity index across productive rearrangements. Here the immuneACCESS table is served through TCRdb, limited to in-frame sequences with V and J called. Missing clones are a known gap in these copies; in checked studies unresolved V genes cover under half, and the rest lacks a known reason. That table supplies the V and J calls and clone size; D and trimming were determined from the DNA. The sample yields under 150,000 clones; around four fifths were counted once. Jointly, the top ten make up more than 5% of the sample.

The chain couples TRBV11-2 to TRBJ2-7, with no D gene named confidently. The specimen sequenced was peripheral blood. This receptor was obtained from an elderly man with active or convalescent COVID-19. The nucleotides read TGTGCCAGCAGCTACGGCGCAGGGCAGTACTTC. Translated, it gives CASSYGAGQYF.